Listed below are T cell receptor beta chains from one sample, sequenced in a study of cytomegalovirus exposure and HLA in healthy donors. TCRdb's copy holds only in-frame clones and misses some; the assay was immunoSEQ multiplex PCR. The sample is made up of more than 110,000 clones, and the top ten hold less than 3% of it. Sequenced input: PBMCs. Every receptor here comes from a man aged 35 to 55 in good health and CMV-seronegative. Both conserved end residues are part of each CDR3. D genes are given only for firm matches.

TRBD1	TRBJ2-7	TRBV2	CASSSDRDYEQYF	TGTGCCAGCAGCTCCGACAGGGATTACGAGCAGTACTTC
-	TRBJ2-1	TRBV6-5	CASSYSRGGSYNEQFF	TGTGCCAGCAGTTACTCGCGGGGCGGGTCCTACAATGAGCAGTTCTTC
TRBD2	TRBJ2-1	TRBV5-4	CASSSAGGTYNEQFF	TGTGCCAGCAGCTCCGCGGGGGGGACGTACAATGAGCAGTTCTTC
TRBD1	TRBJ2-7	TRBV6-5	CASSYSLGQGYEQYF	TGTGCCAGCAGTTACTCTTTAGGACAGGGTTACGAGCAGTACTTC
-	TRBJ2-3	TRBV6-5	CASSYEGGRTDTQYF	TGTGCCAGCAGTTACGAGGGTGGGCGGACAGATACGCAGTATTTT
-	TRBJ1-1	TRBV7-2	CASSLGGRDTEAFF	TGTGCCAGCAGCTTAGGGGGGCGCGACACTGAAGCTTTCTTT
TRBD1	TRBJ2-5	TRBV7-3	CASSPSLGTGEETQYF	TGTGCCAGCAGCCCCTCTTTGGGGACAGGGGAAGAGACCCAGTACTTC
TRBD2	TRBJ2-3	TRBV10-2	CASSDLAGGPGDTQYF	TGCGCCAGCAGTGATCTTGCGGGGGGGCCCGGAGATACGCAGTATTTT
TRBD2	TRBJ2-3	TRBV9	CASSVAGGGAVDTQYF	TGTGCCAGCAGCGTAGCCGGCGGGGGGGCGGTAGATACGCAGTATTTT
TRBD1	TRBJ1-2	TRBV25-1	CASNDRVGYGYTF	TGTGCCAGTAACGACAGGGTTGGCTATGGCTACACCTTC
-	TRBJ1-3	TRBV6-6	CASSSPDTGNTIYF	TGTGCCAGCAGTTCCCCCGACACTGGAAACACCATATATTTT
-	TRBJ2-1	TRBV2	CASREDSYNEQFF	TGTGCCAGCAGAGAAGACAGCTACAATGAGCAGTTCTTC
TRBD1	TRBJ2-3	TRBV5-1	CASSLQGAVEEDTQYF	TGCGCCAGCAGCTTACAGGGGGCGGTGGAGGAAGATACGCAGTATTTT
-	TRBJ1-3	TRBV5-1	CASSLAVGGKGNTIYF	TGCGCCAGCAGCTTGGCCGTGGGGGGGAAAGGAAACACCATATATTTT
-	TRBJ1-1	TRBV9	CASSVGVRGVGTEAFF	TGTGCCAGCAGCGTAGGAGTGCGGGGAGTGGGCACTGAAGCTTTCTTT
-	TRBJ2-3	TRBV9	CASSVETGPDTQYF	TGTGCCAGCAGCGTAGAAACAGGTCCTGATACGCAGTATTTT
-	TRBJ1-6	TRBV4-1	CASSQDGAGYNSPLHF	TGCGCCAGCAGCCAAGATGGTGCAGGGTATAATTCACCCCTCCACTTT
TRBD1	TRBJ1-1	TRBV4-1	CASSQGGNRGIKNTEAFF	TGCGCCAGCAGCCAAGGGGGTAACAGGGGGATCAAGAACACTGAAGCTTTCTTT
TRBD1	TRBJ1-1	TRBV2	CASSPTGAFNTEAFF	TGTGCCAGCAGCCCGACAGGGGCATTTAACACTGAAGCTTTCTTT
-	TRBJ1-2	TRBV19	CASRTGPGSYGYTF	TGTGCCAGTCGCACTGGTCCAGGCAGCTATGGCTACACCTTC
-	TRBJ2-5	TRBV12-5	CASGWGDRRQETQYF	TGTGCTAGTGGTTGGGGGGATCGACGGCAAGAGACCCAGTACTTC
TRBD2	TRBJ2-7	TRBV7-6	CASSDPTGGSYEQYF	TGTGCCAGCAGCGACCCTACCGGGGGGTCCTACGAGCAGTACTTC